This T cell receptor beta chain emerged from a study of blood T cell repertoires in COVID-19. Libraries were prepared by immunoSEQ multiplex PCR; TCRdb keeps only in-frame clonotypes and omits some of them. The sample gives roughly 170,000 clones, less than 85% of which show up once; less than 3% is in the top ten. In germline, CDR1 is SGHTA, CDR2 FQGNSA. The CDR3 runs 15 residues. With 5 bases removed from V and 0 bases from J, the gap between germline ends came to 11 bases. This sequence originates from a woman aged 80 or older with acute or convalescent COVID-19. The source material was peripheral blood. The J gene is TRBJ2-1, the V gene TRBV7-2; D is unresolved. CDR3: CASSVLSGSYNEQFF. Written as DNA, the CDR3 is TGTGCCAGCAGCGTCCTTAGTGGCTCCTACAATGAGCAGTTCTTC.